This TCR beta chain was profiled in a study of blood T cell repertoires in COVID-19. The CDR3 spans 14 residues. Germline values: CDR1 MDHEN, CDR2 SYDVKM. Trimming stripped 5 bases from V and 1 base from J, with 11 bases between. This clone was observed once. Generated by immunoSEQ multiplex PCR, the TCRdb table keeps only in-frame clones and is missing some. Here the sample spans fewer than 250,000 clones, about 80% being singletons. The receptor's source is a woman aged 35 to 49 who had been exposed to COVID-19. The specimen was PBMCs or T cells enriched from blood (not recorded which). The chain recombines TRBV28 with TRBJ2-5; a possible D gene is TRBD2 (6 bases). DNA of the CDR3: TGTGCCAGCAGTCCTGGGGGGAGCCAAGAGACCCAGTACTTC. This gives the protein CASSPGGSQETQYF.